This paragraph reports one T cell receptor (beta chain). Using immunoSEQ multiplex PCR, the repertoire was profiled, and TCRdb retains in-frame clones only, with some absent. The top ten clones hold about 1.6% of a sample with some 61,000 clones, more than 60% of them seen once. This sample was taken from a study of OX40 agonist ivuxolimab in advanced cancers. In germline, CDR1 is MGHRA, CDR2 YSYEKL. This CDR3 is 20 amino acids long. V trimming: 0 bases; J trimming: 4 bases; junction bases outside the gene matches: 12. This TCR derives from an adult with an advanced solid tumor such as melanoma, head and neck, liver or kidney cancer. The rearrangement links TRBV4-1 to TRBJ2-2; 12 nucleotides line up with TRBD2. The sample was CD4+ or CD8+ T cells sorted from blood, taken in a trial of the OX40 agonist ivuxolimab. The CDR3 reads CASSQDSGLLAGGRTGELFF. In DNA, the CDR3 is TGCGCCAGCAGCCAAGATTCCGGGTTGCTAGCGGGGGGGCGCACCGGGGAGCTGTTTTTT.